One sample yielded the 6 T cell receptor beta chains listed below, sequenced in a study of early T cells in non-severe SARS-CoV-2 infection listed by TCRdb under 2021. Receptor amplification or capture employed 5' RACE. Sequencing was performed on a NextSeq 500. In-frame beta chains were kept once TCRdb had trimmed the public reads at Q25 with fastp and called clones with MiXCR. Rows with one shared CDR3 protein collapse into an entry with the most common genes and DNA. Counted in this sample were about 26,000 distinct CDR3 sequences; under 5% of them appeared once. 6.2% of the sample lies in the top ten. Sequences were obtained from whole blood. Receptor source: an adult who was a healthcare worker with PCR-confirmed SARS-CoV-2 infection or an uninfected control (not recorded which).

This clonotype was found a few times. This chain joins TRBV6-2 or TRBV6-3 and TRBJ2-3; 13 bases are shared with TRBD2. Germline V gives CDR1 MNHEY, CDR2 SVGEGT. V was pared by 4 bases and J by 4 bases, with 2 bases of the junction left unmatched. There are 15 residues in the CDR3. As DNA, the CDR3 is TGTGCCAGCAGTTGGACTAGCGGGAGTTCAGATACGCAGTATTTT. Its protein product is CASSWTSGSSDTQYF.

This clonotype came up many times. V and J are TRBV3-2 and TRBJ2-7; the table's D gene call, TRBD1, was not cross checked with the DNA. TRBV3-2 is a listed pseudogene. The CDR3 length is 12 residues. CDR3 in DNA: TGTGCCAGCCGATGGAGACAGCTAGAGCAGTACTTC. Its protein product is CASRWRQLEQYF.

This clonotype was detected many times. The genes are TRBV28 and TRBJ2-7; 7 bases agree with TRBD2. Germline CDR1 is MDHEN and CDR2 is SYDVKM. J gave up 2 bases and V 3 bases, and 10 bases lay outside the gene matches. CDR3 length equals 16 residues. CDR3 DNA sequence: TGTGCCAGCAGTTTTGGCGGGAGCTTCAGAGCCTACGAGCAGTACTTC. Translating gives CASSFGGSFRAYEQYF. Looking up the rest from reference TRBV28 and TRBJ2-7 gives the full variable domain: DVKVTQSSRYLVKRTGEKVFLECVQDMDHENMFWYRQDPGLGLRLIYFSYDVKMKEKGDIPEGYSVSREKKERFSLILESASTNQTSMYLCASSFGGSFRAYEQYFGPGTRLTVT.

There are many counts of this clonotype. The gene calls are TRBV10-3 and TRBJ2-7; 9 bases agree with TRBD1. Trimming took 3 bases from V and 6 from J; bases not matched to a gene: 6. This CDR3 has 14 amino acids. Per germline, CDR1 ENHRY and CDR2 SYGVKD. CDR3 sequence (DNA): TGTGCCATCAGTGATAGACAGGGGGTGATCGAGCAGTACTTC. This codes for CAISDRQGVIEQYF.

This clonotype was found a few times. V gene TRBV19 combines with J gene TRBJ2-1; TRBD2 agrees at 10 bases. V lost 9 bases, J lost 4 bases, and 9 bases stayed unmatched. There are 15 residues in the CDR3. From germline, CDR1 is LNHDA and CDR2 SQIVND (reference sequence). This CDR3 reads CASQAGGREYNEQFF. CDR3 coding DNA: TGTGCCAGCCAAGCGGGGGGGAGGGAATACAATGAGCAGTTCTTC.

The rearrangement joins TRBV11-2 to TRBJ2-2, with 8 bases lining up with TRBD1. The CDR3 totals 18 residues. CDR1 SGHAT and CDR2 FQNNGV come from the germline V gene. V dropped 6 bases and J dropped 2; count of bases not matched to a gene: 14. This chain's CDR3 is CASRVEYRDRPNTGELFF. The CDR3 bases are TGTGCCAGCAGGGTTGAATACCGGGACAGGCCAAACACCGGGGAGCTGTTTTTT. The complete variable domain, with remaining parts taken from reference TRBV11-2 and TRBJ2-2, reads EAGVAQSPRYKIIEKRQSVAFWCNPISGHATLYWYQQILGQGPKLLIQFQNNGVVDDSQLPKDRFSAERLKGVDSTLKIQPAKLEDSAVYLCASRVEYRDRPNTGELFFGEGSRLTVL.